Following are 6 T cell receptor beta chains from one sample sequenced in a study of response to subunit inactivated influenza vaccine. From the RT-PCR reads, TCRdb called clonotypes with MiXCR, one entry per CDR3 protein. This table holds roughly 700,000 distinct CDR3 sequences, approximately 13% found once. Sequenced here: PBMCs from blood, sampled less than 15 days before vaccination. The receptors derive from a man aged 50 to 60 who received an inactivated influenza vaccine.

CDR3 sequence: CSVFSGRAKNIQYF. The CDR3 DNA follows: TGCAGCGTTTTTTCCGGGAGGGCCAAAAACATTCAGTACTTC. V usage is TRBV29-1 and J usage is TRBJ2-4; 7 positions match TRBD2. J was trimmed by 1 base and V by 5 bases; bases with no gene match: 5. The CDR3 consists of 14 residues. Germline CDR1 is SQVTM and CDR2 is ANQGSEA.

V and J are TRBV11-1 and TRBJ2-2; D is unresolved. Trimming left V 4 bases short and J 3 bases short, with 9 bases between. There are 14 residues in the CDR3. CDR1 and CDR2 (germline): SGHAT, FQDESV (reference sequence). The CDR3 nucleotides are TGTGCCAGCAGCTACACATCTTACACCGGGGAGCTGTTTTTT. Protein sequence: CASSYTSYTGELFF.

This clonotype came up many times. The chain carries TRBV5-1 and TRBJ1-1, with TRBD1 matching 12 bases. Looked up from germline, CDR1 is SGHRS and CDR2 is YFSETQ. The CDR3 sequence is 14 residues long. The J segment lost 8 bases and the V segment lost 2 bases, leaving 4 bases of the junction unmatched. This CDR3 is CASSFPGQGAEAFF. CDR3 sequence (DNA): TGCGCCAGCAGCTTCCCGGGACAGGGGGCCGAAGCTTTCTTT.

This clonotype was found a few times. The chain uses TRBV12-3 or TRBV12-4 and TRBJ1-4; D is ambiguous. V was trimmed by 4 bases and J by 5 bases, leaving 8 bases between them. This CDR3 has 13 residues. Here the CDR3 DNA reads TGTGCCAGCAGTTCGCACCCGAATGAAAAACTGTTTTTT. Amino acid sequence: CASSSHPNEKLFF.

This clonotype was seen ten or more times. The V and J genes are TRBV7-9 and TRBJ1-2; tentative D call: TRBD1 (5 bases). The CDR3 contains 13 residues. Trimming removed 3 bases from V and 4 bases from J, with 9 bases in between. The germline CDR1 and CDR2 sequences are SEHNR and FQNEAQ (reference sequence). As DNA, the CDR3 is TGTGCCAGCAGCTTGGGACGGATCTATGGCTACACCTTC. Amino acid sequence: CASSLGRIYGYTF.

CDR3 nucleotide sequence: TGCAGTGCTAGGCACGTGACCACCGGGGAGCTGTTTTTT. Residues: CSARHVTTGELFF. The V gene is TRBV20-1, the J gene TRBJ2-2; D call uncertain. The CDR3 has 13 amino acids. Germline values: CDR1 DFQATT, CDR2 SNEGSKA (reference sequence). Trimming shortened V by 3 bases and J by 4 bases, and 9 bases separated the two germline ends.